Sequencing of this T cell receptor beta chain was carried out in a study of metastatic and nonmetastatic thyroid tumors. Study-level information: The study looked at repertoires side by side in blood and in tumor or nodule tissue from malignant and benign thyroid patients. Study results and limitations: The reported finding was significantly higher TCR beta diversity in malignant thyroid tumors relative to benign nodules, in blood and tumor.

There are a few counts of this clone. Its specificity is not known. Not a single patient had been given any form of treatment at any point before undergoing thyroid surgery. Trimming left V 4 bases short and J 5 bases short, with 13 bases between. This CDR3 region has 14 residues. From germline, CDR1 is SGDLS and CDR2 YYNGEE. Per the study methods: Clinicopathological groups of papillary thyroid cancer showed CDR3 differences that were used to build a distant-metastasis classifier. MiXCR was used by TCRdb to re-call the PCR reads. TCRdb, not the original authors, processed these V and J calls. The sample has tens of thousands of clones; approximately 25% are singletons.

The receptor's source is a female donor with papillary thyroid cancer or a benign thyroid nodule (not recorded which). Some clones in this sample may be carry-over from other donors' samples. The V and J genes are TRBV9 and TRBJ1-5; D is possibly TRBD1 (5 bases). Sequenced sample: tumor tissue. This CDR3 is CASSPGGDYQPQHF. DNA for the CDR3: TGTGCCAGCAGCCCGGGGGGGGATTATCAGCCCCAGCATTTT. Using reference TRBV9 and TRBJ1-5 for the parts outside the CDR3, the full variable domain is DSGVTQTPKHLITATGQRVTLRCSPRSGDLSVYWYQQSLDQGLQFLIQYYNGEERAKGNILERFSAQQFPDLHSELNLSSLELGDSALYFCASSPGGDYQPQHFGDGTRLSIL.